Listed below are T cell receptor beta chains from one sample, sequenced in a study of tumor-infiltrating lymphocytes in primary liver carcinoma. A single record per CDR3 protein comes from TCRdb applying MiXCR to the multiplex PCR reads. The sample lists about 120,000 distinct CDR3 sequences; 50% to 70% were seen once. Sample: liver tumor tissue from sampling region 1. Receptor source: a woman aged 55-69 years with primary liver carcinoma and hepatitis B virus infection. Both conserved end residues are part of each CDR3. The D gene is left open where the match is weak. The size entry is marked missing in some rows and otherwise reads once, few, many or a size class.

TRBV10-3	NA	TRBJ1-1	NA	CAISESLSMDTEAFF	TGTGCCATCAGTGAGTCTCTTTCGATGGACACTGAAGCTTTCTTT
TRBV6-6	once	TRBJ1-1	TRBD1	CASSGPQGPSQLNTEAFF	TGTGCCAGCAGTGGCCCACAGGGGCCGAGCCAACTGAACACTGAAGCTTTCTTT
TRBV11-2	NA	TRBJ2-7	NA	CASSPKGTMSGVQYF	TGTGCCAGCAGCCCCAAAGGGACAATGTCGGGGGTGCAGTACTTC
TRBV12-3/TRBV12-4	many	TRBJ1-6	TRBD1	CASSPGQGVSPLHF	TGTGCCAGCAGTCCGGGACAGGGTGTATCACCCCTCCACTTT
TRBV7-9	NA	TRBJ1-2	NA	CASSLPRAYGYPF	TGTGCCAGCAGCCTCCCGCGGGCGTATGGCTACCCCTTC
TRBV11-1	NA	TRBJ2-3	NA	CASSPDREDMQYF	TGTGCCAGCAGCCCGGATAGGGAAGATATGCAGTATTTT
TRBV12-5	many	TRBJ2-1	TRBD2	CASGLVVRREAHNEQFF	TGTGCTAGTGGTTTGGTTGTTCGGCGGGAGGCCCACAATGAGCAGTTCTTC
TRBV11-2	NA	TRBJ2-3	NA	CASNFGPGRTGTQYF	TGTGCCAGCAACTTCGGACCAGGACGCACAGGTACACAGTATTTT
TRBV29-1	many	TRBJ2-1	NA	CSVGRRDTTNEQFF	TGCAGCGTTGGACGCCGGGACACCACCAATGAGCAGTTCTTC
TRBV29-1	many	TRBJ2-5	TRBD1	CSVSLGQGIQETQYF	TGCAGCGTTAGTCTCGGACAGGGAATCCAAGAGACCCAGTACTTC
TRBV4-2	NA	TRBJ2-1	TRBD2	CASSHDRTSRNELFF	TGTGCCAGCAGCCACGATAGGACTAGCCGCAATGAGCTGTTCTTC
TRBV6-5	many	TRBJ2-1	TRBD2	CASSYSTSGRANEQFF	TGTGCCAGCAGTTACTCGACTAGCGGGAGGGCCAATGAGCAGTTCTTC
TRBV7-9	NA	TRBJ1-3	NA	CAIWPNSGNTIYF	TGTGCCATCTGGCCCAACTCTGGAAACACCATATATTTT
TRBV10-3	NA	TRBJ2-4	NA	CAISEVDSKSIQYF	TGTGCCATCAGTGAAGTAGACAGCAAAAGCATTCAGTACTTC
TRBV7-9	NA	TRBJ2-1	TRBD2	CASSYAGSGKLEQFF	TGTGCCAGCAGCTACGCCGGGAGCGGGAAGTTGGAGCAGTTCTTC
TRBV11-1	NA	TRBJ2-7	NA	CASRLRGASYDQYF	TGTGCCAGCCGCTTAAGGGGGGCCTCCTACGATCAGTACTTC
TRBV6-5	many	TRBJ1-1	TRBD1	CASSYGTGNTEAFF	TGTGCCAGCAGTTACGGGACAGGGAACACTGAAGCTTTCTTT
TRBV19	NA	TRBJ2-5	NA	CASSKVGETQYF	TGTGCCAGTAGTAAAGTGGGAGAGACCCAGTACTTC
TRBV6-5	many	TRBJ1-4	TRBD1	CASRSQGANEKLFF	TGTGCCAGCAGATCACAGGGGGCTAATGAAAAACTGTTTTTT
TRBV5-6	NA	TRBJ2-2	NA	CASSLEARVRYTGELFF	TGTGCCAGCAGCTTGGAGGCAAGGGTTCGGTACACCGGGGAGCTGTTTTTT
TRBV11-1	NA	TRBJ2-1	NA	CVSSLPVYDEQFF	TGTGTCAGCAGCTTACCAGTCTACGATGAGCAGTTCTTC
TRBV5-1	NA	TRBJ2-3	NA	CASSLRIRGDTQYF	TGCGCCAGCAGCTTGAGGATAAGAGGAGATACGCAGTATTTT
TRBV11-2	NA	TRBJ2-1	NA	CASSLLRNSCNEQFF	TGTGCCAGCAGCCTGCTGCGGAACTCCTGCAATGAGCAGTTCTTC
TRBV2	NA	TRBJ2-3	TRBD1	CASIKDRGTDTQYF	TGTGCCAGCATAAAGGACAGGGGGACAGATACGCAGTATTTT
TRBV28	NA	TRBJ2-1	NA	CASSSPSSGASDEQFF	TGTGCCAGTAGTTCACCTTCATCCGGGGCGTCAGATGAGCAGTTCTTC
TRBV11-3	NA	TRBJ2-1	NA	CVRSAGVYNEQFF	TGTGTCCGCAGTGCCGGGGTCTACAATGAGCAGTTCTTC
TRBV7-9	few	TRBJ2-1	TRBD2	CASSLAGTSGGDEQFF	TGTGCCAGCAGCTTAGCCGGGACTAGCGGAGGGGATGAGCAGTTCTTC
TRBV6-4	NA	TRBJ2-7	TRBD2	CASSERGGAAEQCF	TGTGCCAGCAGCGAGCGGGGGGGAGCTGCGGAGCAGTGCTTC
TRBV29-1	many	TRBJ2-3	TRBD1	CSVGVTGASTDTQYF	TGCAGCGTTGGGGTAACAGGGGCTAGCACAGATACGCAGTATTTT
TRBV7-8	NA	TRBJ2-3	TRBD2	CTSSPLAGGPYGMSTQYF	TGTACCAGCAGCCCTTTAGCGGGAGGCCCATACGGCATGAGTACGCAGTATTTT
TRBV4-2	many	TRBJ1-6	TRBD1	CASSIVRGPVHNSPLHF	TGTGCCAGCAGCATAGTCAGGGGGCCTGTCCATAATTCACCCCTCCACTTT
TRBV7-8	once	TRBJ2-7	NA	CASSFRTGRVSYERYF	TGTGCCAGTAGCTTCCGAACAGGCCGAGTTTCCTACGAGCGGTACTTC
TRBV28	NA	TRBJ2-5	NA	CASSSIPQGGGGTQYF	TGTGCCAGCAGTTCGATTCCCCAGGGAGGGGGGGGGACCCAGTACTTC
TRBV12-3/TRBV12-4	NA	TRBJ1-2	NA	CTSSPTSHGGYTF	TGTACCAGCAGTCCTACCAGCCATGGTGGCTACACCTTC
TRBV2	few	TRBJ2-7	NA	CASSQKGTATYEQYF	TGTGCCAGCAGTCAAAAAGGGACGGCCACCTACGAGCAGTACTTC
TRBV11-2	NA	TRBJ2-1	NA	CSSSSPGTGLDEQFF	TGTTCCAGCAGCTCCCCTGGGACTGGCCTGGATGAGCAGTTCTTC
TRBV28	NA	TRBJ2-1	TRBD2	CVSSLLKLAGKNEQFF	TGTGTCAGCAGTCTCTTGAAGCTAGCGGGAAAAAATGAGCAGTTCTTC
TRBV4-2	many	TRBJ2-5	NA	CASSQGGDPPAETQYF	TGTGCCAGCAGCCAAGGTGGGGACCCCCCCGCAGAGACCCAGTACTTC
TRBV5-6	few	TRBJ2-4	TRBD2	CASSRGLAGVGRAKNIQYF	TGTGCCAGCAGCAGGGGACTAGCGGGAGTAGGAAGAGCCAAAAACATTCAGTACTTC
TRBV25-1	few	TRBJ1-1	NA	CASSAYGTVNTEAFF	TGTGCCAGCAGTGCATATGGGACGGTGAACACTGAAGCTTTCTTT
TRBV14	NA	TRBJ2-2	NA	CDSSQKLTANTGELFF	TGTGACAGTAGCCAAAAACTCACAGCGAACACCGGGGAGCTGTTTTTT
TRBV11-3	NA	TRBJ2-1	NA	CASSIATGGYNEQFF	TGTGCCAGCAGTATAGCAACAGGTGGCTACAATGAGCAGTTCTTC
TRBV11-3	NA	TRBJ2-1	TRBD1	CAGSPQGQGDDEQFF	TGTGCCGGCAGCCCCCAAGGACAGGGGGACGATGAGCAGTTCTTC
TRBV6-6	NA	TRBJ1-1	NA	CASSLQELTEAFF	TGTGCCAGTAGTTTGCAGGAACTAACTGAAGCTTTCTTT
TRBV10-3	many	TRBJ1-1	NA	CAISEDVNTEAFF	TGTGCCATCAGCGAGGATGTGAACACTGAAGCTTTCTTT
TRBV11-3	once	TRBJ2-7	NA	CVISFSPRDGYEQYF	TGTGTCATCAGCTTCTCCCCCCGGGACGGTTACGAGCAGTACTTC
TRBV5-1	once	TRBJ1-1	NA	CASSFGSMDTEAFF	TGCGCCAGCAGCTTTGGCAGCATGGACACTGAAGCTTTCTTT
TRBV11-3	NA	TRBJ2-1	NA	CISQDQTNEQFF	TGTATCAGCCAGGACCAGACCAATGAGCAGTTCTTC
TRBV28	NA	TRBJ2-5	NA	CASSLMGARGETQYF	TGTGCCAGCAGTTTAATGGGGGCGCGGGGGGAGACCCAGTACTTC
TRBV11-2	many	TRBJ2-1	NA	CASSFGPGSSYNEQFF	TGTGCCAGCAGCTTTGGACCAGGGAGCTCCTACAATGAGCAGTTCTTC
TRBV6-5	NA	TRBJ1-2	NA	CASSVRRGPYGYTF	TGCGCCAGCAGCGTAAGACGGGGGCCGTATGGCTACACCTTC
TRBV11-3	NA	TRBJ2-7	NA	CASSLDRGFSLEHYF	TGTGCCAGCAGCTTGGATCGGGGCTTTAGCTTGGAGCACTACTTC
TRBV13	NA	TRBJ2-7	NA	CASSAGRRTYEQYF	TGTGCCAGCAGCGCGGGACGTAGAACCTACGAGCAGTACTTC
TRBV6-4	NA	TRBJ2-1	TRBD2	CASSPLAGGARFNEQFF	TGTGCCAGCAGTCCACTAGCGGGAGGGGCCCGTTTCAATGAGCAGTTCTTC
TRBV11-2	NA	TRBJ1-1	TRBD1	CASSCDRGNTGAFF	TGTGCCAGCAGCTGTGACAGGGGAAACACTGGAGCTTTCTTT
TRBV30	NA	TRBJ1-2	NA	CAWSVPPGQYLYGYTF	TGTGCCTGGAGTGTACCCCCGGGGCAGTACCTCTACGGCTACACCTTC
TRBV28	NA	TRBJ1-2	NA	CASSALTSGRTRYGYTF	TGTGCCAGCAGTGCCCTTACTTCTGGGAGGACACGGTATGGCTACACCTTC